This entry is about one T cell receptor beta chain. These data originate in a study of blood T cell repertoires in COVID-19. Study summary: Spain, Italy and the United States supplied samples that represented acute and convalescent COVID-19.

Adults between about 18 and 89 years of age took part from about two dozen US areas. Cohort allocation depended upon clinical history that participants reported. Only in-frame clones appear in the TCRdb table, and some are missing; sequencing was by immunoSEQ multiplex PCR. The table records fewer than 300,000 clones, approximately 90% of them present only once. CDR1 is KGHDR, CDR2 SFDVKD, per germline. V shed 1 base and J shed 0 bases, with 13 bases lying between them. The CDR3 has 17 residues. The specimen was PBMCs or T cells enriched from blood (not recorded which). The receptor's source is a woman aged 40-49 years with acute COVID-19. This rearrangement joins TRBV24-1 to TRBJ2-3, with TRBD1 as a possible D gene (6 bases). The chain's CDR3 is CATSDFSTGPSTDTQYF. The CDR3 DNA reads TGTGCCACCAGTGATTTCTCGACAGGACCTAGCACAGATACGCAGTATTTT.